A selection of T cell receptor beta chains follows, all from one sample in a study of blood T cell repertoires in COVID-19. TCRdb's copy holds only in-frame clones and misses some; the assay was immunoSEQ multiplex PCR. The sample records 65,000 to 95,000 clones, 70% to 90% being singletons. Sequenced material: peripheral blood. The receptors here all came from a man in his forties or fifties with active COVID-19. Both conserved end residues are part of each CDR3.

>TRBJ2-2|15|TRBV6-5
CASSPRRGNTGELFF
>TRBJ2-5|17|TRBV3-1/TRBV3-2
CASSREYGGAIQETQYF
>TRBJ1-2|16|TRBV28
CASSSPVGPGDYGYTF
>TRBJ2-5|16|TRBV4-1
CASSQDRPSGSETQYF
>TRBJ2-5|14|TRBV6-5
CASSPSGGYETQYF
>TRBJ1-1|14|TRBV19
CASSSGTGGTEAFF
>TRBJ2-7|15|TRBV28
CASAPGWGLPYEQYF
>TRBJ1-1|17|TRBV14
CASPAGRLGRLNTEAFF
>TRBJ2-1|12|TRBV7-3
CASSLGGGEQFF
>TRBJ1-2|13|TRBV12-3/TRBV12-4
CASSFSRVDGYTF
>TRBJ2-1|12|TRBV19
CASSIQGNEQFF
>TRBJ1-2|15|TRBV4-1
CASSQGRASLLGYTF
>TRBJ1-5|18|TRBV7-9
CASSLVSRRGYSNQPQHF
>TRBJ2-1|19|TRBV4-3
CASSQYSPRATGGYNEQFF
>TRBJ1-4|16|TRBV5-1
CASSSGQGATNEKLFF
>TRBJ2-1|15|TRBV5-1
CASSLIGASYNEQFF
>TRBJ1-2|15|TRBV5-6
CASSSMGQSPYGYTF
>TRBJ1-5|15|TRBV6-6
CASSSSDRSNQPQHF
>TRBJ1-2|14|TRBV6-5
CASRASYSNYGYTF
>TRBJ1-1|12|TRBV5-6
CASSLTQGRAFF
>TRBJ2-5|15|TRBV5-5
CASSFLRGPQETQYF
>TRBJ2-2|14|TRBV28
CASSSGGNTGELFF
>TRBJ2-7|13|TRBV12-3/TRBV12-4
CASSLERGDEQYF
>TRBJ1-4|17|TRBV15
CATSRDGGGATNEKLFF
>TRBJ1-6|15|TRBV7-2
CASSLVQGIGSPLHF
>TRBJ2-2|16|TRBV3-1/TRBV3-2
CASNKIAGGVTGELFF
>TRBJ2-7|15|TRBV5-1
CASSLTGTGFYEQYF
>TRBJ1-1|13|TRBV11-3
CASSLTGLGEAFF
>TRBJ1-5|15|TRBV10-3
CAISESTGINQPQHF
>TRBJ1-1|14|TRBV7-9
CASSIGQGGTEAFF
>TRBJ2-2|16|TRBV11-2
CASSFRTGGVTGELFF
>TRBJ2-7|14|TRBV7-2
CASSLASGEYEQYF
>TRBJ2-3|16|TRBV3-1/TRBV3-2
CASSTLAGGGTDTQYF
>TRBJ1-6|15|TRBV10-3
CATEPNRQGGSPLHF
>TRBJ2-3|14|TRBV6-2/TRBV6-3
CASSYSGRVDTQYF
>TRBJ2-5|15|TRBV4-1
CASSQVVSGGETQYF
>TRBJ1-1|15|TRBV14
CASSPRRTLNTEAFF
>TRBJ1-1|14|TRBV5-5
CASSLDRANTEAFF
>TRBJ2-2|17|TRBV18
CASSPRRGLGGPGELFF
>TRBJ2-7|13|TRBV2
CASRVDGVYEQYF
>TRBJ1-6|15|TRBV13
CASSSSGTVNSPLHF
>TRBJ2-7|15|TRBV11-2
CASSLWAGGNYEQYF
>TRBJ2-3|13|TRBV24-1
CATSDGTPDTQYF
>TRBJ1-4|14|TRBV6-6
CASSLIRSNEKLFF
>TRBJ2-1|12|TRBV19
CASSFNSGEQFF
>TRBJ2-2|16|TRBV5-1
CASSLPGTGGTGELFF
>TRBJ2-2|12|TRBV3-1/TRBV3-2
CASRTGAGELFF
>TRBJ2-4|15|TRBV6-5
CASHPGAGVKNIQYF